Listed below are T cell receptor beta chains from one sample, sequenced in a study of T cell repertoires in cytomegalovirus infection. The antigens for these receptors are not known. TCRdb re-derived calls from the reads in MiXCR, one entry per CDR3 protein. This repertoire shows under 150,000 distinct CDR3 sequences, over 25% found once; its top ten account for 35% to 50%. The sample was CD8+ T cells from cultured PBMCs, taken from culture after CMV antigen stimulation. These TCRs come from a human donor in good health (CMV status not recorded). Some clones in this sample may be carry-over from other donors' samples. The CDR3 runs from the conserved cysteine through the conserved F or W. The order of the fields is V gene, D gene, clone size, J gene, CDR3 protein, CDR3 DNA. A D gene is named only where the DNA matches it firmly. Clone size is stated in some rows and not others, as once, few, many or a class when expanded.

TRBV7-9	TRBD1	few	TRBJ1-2	CASSLVAGDRHGYTF	TGTGCCAGCAGCTTAGTGGCGGGGGACAGACACGGCTACACCTTC
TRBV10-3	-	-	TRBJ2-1	CATAQGNEQFF	TGTGCCACTGCACAGGGCAATGAGCAGTTCTTC
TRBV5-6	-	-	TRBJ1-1	CASSFYQGQKRGAFF	TGTGCCAGCAGCTTTTATCAGGGACAAAAAAGGGGAGCTTTCTTT
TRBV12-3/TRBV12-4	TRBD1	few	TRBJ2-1	CASSRGQGWVNEQFF	TGTGCCAGCAGCCGGGGACAGGGATGGGTAAATGAGCAGTTCTTC
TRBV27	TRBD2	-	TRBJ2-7	CASSSTSGGPYEQYF	TGTGCCAGCAGTTCGACTAGCGGGGGGCCCTACGAGCAGTACTTC
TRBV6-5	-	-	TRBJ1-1	CASTPYGNTEAFF	TGTGCCAGCACCCCCTACGGCAACACTGAAGCTTTCTTT
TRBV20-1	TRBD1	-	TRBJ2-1	CSASRDSYNEQFF	TGCAGTGCCTCACGGGACAGCTACAATGAGCAGTTCTTC
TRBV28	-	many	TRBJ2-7	CASSEVGGSYEQYF	TGTGCCAGCAGCGAGGTGGGTGGATCCTACGAGCAGTACTTC
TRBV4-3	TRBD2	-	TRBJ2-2	CASSPPGGTNTGELFF	TGCGCCAGCAGCCCGCCGGGGGGAACGAACACCGGGGAGCTGTTTTTT
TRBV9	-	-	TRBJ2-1	CASSNTLRTPSSYNEQFF	TGTGCCAGCAGCAACACTCTTCGGACGCCGAGCTCCTACAATGAGCAGTTCTTC
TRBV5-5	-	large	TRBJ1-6	CASSLDSNLKTLHF	TGTGCCAGCAGCCTGGACAGTAACCTTAAGACCCTCCACTTT
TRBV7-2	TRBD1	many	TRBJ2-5	CASSLVVRDRGPRETQYF	TGTGCCAGCAGCTTAGTTGTCCGGGACAGGGGTCCCCGAGAGACCCAGTACTTC
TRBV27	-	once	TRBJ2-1	CASSLLWAGGADEQFF	TGTGCCAGCAGTTTACTATGGGCAGGAGGAGCCGATGAGCAGTTCTTC
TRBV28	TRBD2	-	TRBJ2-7	CASSLSSGGPEEQYF	TGTGCCAGCAGTTTATCGTCGGGGGGGCCGGAGGAGCAGTACTTC
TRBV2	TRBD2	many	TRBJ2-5	CASKLPGGAGGREETQYF	TGTGCCAGCAAGCTACCGGGGGGGGCGGGGGGCCGCGAGGAGACCCAGTACTTC
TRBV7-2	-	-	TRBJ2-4	CASSPGEGFGNGGPKGNIQYF	TGTGCCAGCAGCCCAGGGGAAGGGTTCGGGAATGGGGGCCCGAAAGGTAACATTCAGTACTTC
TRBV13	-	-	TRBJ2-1	CASSLFAGPNNEQFF	TGTGCCAGCAGCCTCTTTGCGGGGCCAAACAATGAGCAGTTCTTC
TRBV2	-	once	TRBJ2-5	CASISSELPEAQYF	TGTGCCAGCATTTCCTCGGAACTCCCCGAGGCCCAGTACTTC
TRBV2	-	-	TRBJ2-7	CASSDAEGSYEQYF	TGTGCCAGCAGTGATGCTGAGGGTAGCTACGAGCAGTACTTC
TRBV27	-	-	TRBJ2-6	CASSPGEFGGANVLTF	TGTGCCAGCAGTCCGGGGGAATTTGGTGGGGCCAACGTCCTGACTTTC
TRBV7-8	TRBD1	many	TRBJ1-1	CASTAGTGGTEAFF	TGTGCCAGCACCGCCGGGACAGGGGGCACTGAAGCTTTCTTT
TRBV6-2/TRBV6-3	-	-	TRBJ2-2	CASSKTGNTGELFF	TGTGCCAGCAGTAAAACAGGGAACACCGGGGAGCTGTTTTTT
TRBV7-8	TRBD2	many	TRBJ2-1	CASSYSGPYNEQFF	TGTGCCAGCAGCTATAGCGGGCCGTACAATGAGCAGTTCTTC
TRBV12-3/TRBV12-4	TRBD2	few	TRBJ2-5	CASSSDYSGTSSKETQYF	TGTGCCAGCAGTTCCGACTACTCCGGGACTAGCAGTAAAGAGACCCAGTACTTC
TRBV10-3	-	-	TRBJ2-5	CAISPGSQETQYF	TGTGCCATCAGCCCTGGATCGCAGGAGACCCAGTACTTC
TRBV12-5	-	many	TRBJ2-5	CASASVDGLETQYF	TGTGCTAGTGCCTCCGTTGACGGTCTGGAGACCCAGTACTTC
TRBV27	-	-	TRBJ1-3	CASSLGRSGNTIYF	TGTGCCAGCAGCTTGGGCCGCTCTGGAAACACCATATATTTT
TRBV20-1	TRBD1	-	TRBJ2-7	CSARITGTGGRVYEQYF	TGCAGTGCTAGAATAACCGGGACAGGGGGCAGGGTCTACGAGCAGTACTTC
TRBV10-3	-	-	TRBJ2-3	CATAADTQYF	TGTGCCACTGCCGCAGATACGCAGTATTTT
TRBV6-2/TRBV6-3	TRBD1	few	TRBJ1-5	CASRTGGIGQPQHF	TGTGCCAGCAGAACAGGGGGCATCGGTCAGCCCCAGCATTTT
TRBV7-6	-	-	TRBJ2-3	CASSLPGGNTDTQYF	TGTGCCAGCAGCTTACCAGGGGGGAACACAGATACGCAGTATTTT
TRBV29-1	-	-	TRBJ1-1	CSVDKVNTEAFF	TGCAGCGTTGACAAAGTGAACACTGAAGCTTTCTTT
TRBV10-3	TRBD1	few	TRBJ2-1	CAISERIQGPPYNEQFF	TGTGCCATCAGTGAGCGTATACAGGGGCCCCCCTACAATGAGCAGTTCTTC
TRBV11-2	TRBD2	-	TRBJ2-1	CASRGTLGLAVNEQFF	TGTGCCAGCAGGGGTACTCTGGGACTAGCGGTCAATGAGCAGTTCTTC
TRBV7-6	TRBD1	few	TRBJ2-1	CASTLAGTGSNEQFF	TGTGCCAGCACCCTGGCCGGGACAGGGTCAAATGAGCAGTTCTTC
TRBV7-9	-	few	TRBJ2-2	CASSLADSYTGELFF	TGTGCCAGCAGCTTAGCCGACAGTTACACCGGGGAGCTGTTTTTT
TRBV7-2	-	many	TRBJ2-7	CASSSRLAWAAPVF	TGTGCCAGCAGCTCCCGGCTAGCGTGGGCGGCACCGGTCTTC
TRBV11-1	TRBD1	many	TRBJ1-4	CASSLNSNLKGGDPEKLFF	TGTGCCAGCAGCTTGAATTCTAACCTTAAAGGGGGCGATCCTGAAAAACTGTTTTTT
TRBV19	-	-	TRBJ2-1	CASSNYNEQFF	TGTGCCAGTAGTAATTACAATGAGCAGTTCTTC
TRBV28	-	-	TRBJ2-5	CASSLRGEETQYF	TGTGCCAGCAGTTTAAGAGGGGAAGAGACCCAGTACTTC
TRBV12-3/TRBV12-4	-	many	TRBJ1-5	CASSFIVGLYSNQPQHF	TGTGCCAGCAGTTTTATTGTAGGACTGTATAGCAATCAGCCCCAGCATTTT
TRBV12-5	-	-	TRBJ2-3	CASGLQGWTDTQYF	TGTGCTAGTGGTCTTCAGGGTTGGACAGATACGCAGTATTTT
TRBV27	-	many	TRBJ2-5	CASSRQAQGGRETQYF	TGTGCCAGCAGTCGACAGGCTCAGGGGGGAAGAGAGACCCAGTACTTC
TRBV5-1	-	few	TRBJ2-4	CASALGGGRREKNIQYF	TGCGCCAGCGCCCTCGGAGGGGGCCGGAGAGAGAAAAACATTCAGTACTTC
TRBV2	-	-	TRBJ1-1	CASKWLGAGTEAFF	TGTGCCAGCAAGTGGCTGGGGGCCGGGACTGAAGCTTTCTTT
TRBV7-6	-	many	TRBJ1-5	CASSFGGNQPQHF	TGTGCCAGTAGTTTTGGAGGGAATCAGCCCCAGCATTTT
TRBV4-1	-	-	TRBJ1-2	CASSQGGSETAGYTF	TGCGCCAGCAGCCAAGGCGGGTCAGAAACCGCTGGCTACACCTTC
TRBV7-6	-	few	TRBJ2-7	CASSSRGPTQFSYEQYF	TGTGCCAGCAGCTCCAGGGGTCCCACCCAATTCTCCTACGAGCAGTACTTC
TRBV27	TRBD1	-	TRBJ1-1	CASSFLFSTGEAFF	TGTGCCAGCAGCTTTCTTTTCTCGACAGGGGAAGCTTTCTTT
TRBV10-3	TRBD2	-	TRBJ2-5	CAISGGLAGLETQYF	TGTGCCATCAGTGGTGGACTAGCGGGGCTAGAGACCCAGTACTTC
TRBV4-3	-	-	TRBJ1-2	CASSQDAPENYGYTF	TGCGCCAGCAGCCAAGACGCCCCCGAAAACTATGGCTACACCTTC
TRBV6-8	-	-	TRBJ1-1	CASSYEGVGEAFF	TGTGCCAGCAGTTACGAGGGGGTCGGTGAAGCTTTCTTT
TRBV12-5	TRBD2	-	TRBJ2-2	CASGRPAAGYSAGAGELFF	TGTGCTAGTGGCCGGCCGGCAGCAGGCTATTCGGCGGGGGCCGGGGAGCTGTTTTTT
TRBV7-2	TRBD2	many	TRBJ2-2	CASSLVRGGPTGELFF	TGTGCCAGCAGCTTAGTCCGGGGGGGGCCCACCGGGGAGCTGTTTTTT
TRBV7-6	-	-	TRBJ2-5	CASSDLEGDIQETQYF	TGTGCCAGCAGCGATCTAGAGGGGGACATCCAAGAGACCCAGTACTTC
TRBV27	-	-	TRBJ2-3	CASSWGPSEGDTQYF	TGTGCCAGCAGTTGGGGACCCTCGGAGGGGGATACGCAGTATTTT
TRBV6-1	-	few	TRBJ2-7	CASSEFGDGPYEQYF	TGTGCCAGCAGTGAATTCGGGGACGGCCCCTACGAGCAGTACTTC
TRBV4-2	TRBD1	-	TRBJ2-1	CASSQDGQGAYNEQFF	TGTGCCAGCAGCCAAGATGGACAGGGGGCCTACAATGAGCAGTTCTTC
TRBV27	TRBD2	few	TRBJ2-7	CASRWDYSSYEQYF	TGTGCCAGCAGATGGGACTACAGCTCCTACGAGCAGTACTTC
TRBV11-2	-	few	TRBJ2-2	CASSLAGPGELFF	TGTGCCAGCAGCTTAGCGGGGCCCGGGGAGCTGTTTTTT